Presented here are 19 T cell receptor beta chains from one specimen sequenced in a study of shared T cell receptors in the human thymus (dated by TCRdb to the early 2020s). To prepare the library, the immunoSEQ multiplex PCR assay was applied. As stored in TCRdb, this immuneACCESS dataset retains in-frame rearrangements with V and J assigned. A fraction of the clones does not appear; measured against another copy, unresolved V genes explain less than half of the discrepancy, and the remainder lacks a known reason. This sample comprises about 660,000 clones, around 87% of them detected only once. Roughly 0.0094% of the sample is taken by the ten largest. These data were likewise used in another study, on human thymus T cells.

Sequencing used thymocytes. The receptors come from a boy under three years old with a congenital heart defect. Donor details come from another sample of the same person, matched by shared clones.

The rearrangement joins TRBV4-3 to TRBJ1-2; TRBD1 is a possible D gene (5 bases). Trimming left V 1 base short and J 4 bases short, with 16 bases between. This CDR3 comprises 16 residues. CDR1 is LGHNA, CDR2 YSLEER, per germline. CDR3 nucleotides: TGCGCCAGCAGCCAAGGTCGAGGCCAGGGAGGCTATGGCTACACCTTC. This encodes CASSQGRGQGGYGYTF.

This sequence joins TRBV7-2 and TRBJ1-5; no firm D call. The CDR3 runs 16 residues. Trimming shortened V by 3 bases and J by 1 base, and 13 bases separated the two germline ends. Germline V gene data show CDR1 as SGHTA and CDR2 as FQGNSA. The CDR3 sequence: CASSLWYSRSNQPQHF. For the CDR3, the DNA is TGTGCCAGCAGCTTGTGGTACAGTCGAAGCAATCAGCCCCAGCATTTT.

As DNA, the CDR3 is TGCGCCAGCAGCAAACGAACAGGCGGGGCGTGGGACTATGGCTACACCTTC. Translated, it gives CASSKRTGGAWDYGYTF. V is TRBV10-1 and J is TRBJ1-2; tentatively, D is TRBD1 (5 bases). The CDR3 covers 17 residues. Germline values: CDR1 WNHNN, CDR2 SYGVQD (reference sequence). The V end was cut by 6 bases, the J end by 3 bases, with 23 bases between.

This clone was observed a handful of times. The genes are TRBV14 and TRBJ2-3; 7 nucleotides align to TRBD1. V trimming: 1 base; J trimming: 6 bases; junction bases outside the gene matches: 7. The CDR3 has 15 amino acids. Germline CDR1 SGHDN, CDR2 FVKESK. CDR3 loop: CASSQVVGGMDTQYF. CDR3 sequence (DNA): TGTGCCAGCAGCCAAGTGGTAGGGGGCATGGATACGCAGTATTTT.

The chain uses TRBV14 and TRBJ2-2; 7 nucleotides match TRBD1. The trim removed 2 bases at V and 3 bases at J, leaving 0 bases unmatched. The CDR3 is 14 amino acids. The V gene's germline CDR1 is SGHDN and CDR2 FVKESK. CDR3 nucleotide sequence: TGTGCCAGCAGCCAACAGGGGGACACCGGGGAGCTGTTTTTT. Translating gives CASSQQGDTGELFF.

CDR3 DNA: TGTGCCAGCAGTGAATTGGGGGAGGAAGCATCCCCCTACGAGCAGTACTTC. Amino acid sequence: CASSELGEEASPYEQYF. The V and J genes are TRBV6-1 and TRBJ2-5; TRBD2 might be the D (6 bases). TRBJ2-7 matches the DNA end more closely, so the J call is doubtful. Germline assignment: CDR1 MNHNS and CDR2 SASEGT. The CDR3 contains 17 residues.

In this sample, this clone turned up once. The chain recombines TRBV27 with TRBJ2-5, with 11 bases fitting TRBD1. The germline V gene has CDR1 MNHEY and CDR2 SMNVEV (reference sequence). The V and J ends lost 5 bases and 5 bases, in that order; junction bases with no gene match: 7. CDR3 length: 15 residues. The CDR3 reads CASSPRTGGFETQYF. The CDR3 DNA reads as TGTGCCAGCAGTCCCCGGACAGGGGGCTTCGAGACCCAGTACTTC.

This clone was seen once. For the CDR3, the DNA is TGTGCCAGCAGCTTAACCCGGACAGGGGGGAAGAACACTGAAGCTTTCTTT. Its protein is CASSLTRTGGKNTEAFF. The chain employs TRBV11-3 and TRBJ1-1; 10 positions match TRBD1. This CDR3 spans 17 amino acids. Germline lookup yields CDR1 SGHNT and CDR2 YENEEA. J was trimmed by 1 base and V by 2 bases; bases with no gene match: 7. Looking up the rest from reference TRBV11-3 and TRBJ1-1 gives the full variable domain: EAGVVQSPRYKIIEKKQPVAFWCNPISGHNTLYWYLQNLGQGPELLIRYENEEAVDDSQLPKDRFSAERLKGVDSTLKIQPAELGDSAVYLCASSLTRTGGKNTEAFFGQGTRLTVV.

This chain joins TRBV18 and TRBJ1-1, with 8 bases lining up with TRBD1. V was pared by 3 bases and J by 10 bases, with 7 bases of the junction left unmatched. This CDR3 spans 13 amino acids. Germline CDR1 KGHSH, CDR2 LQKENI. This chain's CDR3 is CASSPLTGEGAFF. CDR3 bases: TGTGCCAGCTCACCCTTGACAGGGGAAGGAGCTTTCTTT.

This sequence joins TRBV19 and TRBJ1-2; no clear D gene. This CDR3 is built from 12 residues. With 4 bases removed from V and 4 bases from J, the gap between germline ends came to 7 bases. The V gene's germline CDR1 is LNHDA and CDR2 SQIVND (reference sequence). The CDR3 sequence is CASSRHLYGYTF. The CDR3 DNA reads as TGTGCCAGTAGTAGGCACCTCTATGGCTACACCTTC.

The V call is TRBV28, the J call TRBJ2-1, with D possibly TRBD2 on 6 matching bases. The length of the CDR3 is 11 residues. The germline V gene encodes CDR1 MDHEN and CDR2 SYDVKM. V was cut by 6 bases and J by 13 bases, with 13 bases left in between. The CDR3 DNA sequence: TGTGCCAGCAGCTACCGGGACTTCCAGTTCTTC. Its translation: CASSYRDFQFF.

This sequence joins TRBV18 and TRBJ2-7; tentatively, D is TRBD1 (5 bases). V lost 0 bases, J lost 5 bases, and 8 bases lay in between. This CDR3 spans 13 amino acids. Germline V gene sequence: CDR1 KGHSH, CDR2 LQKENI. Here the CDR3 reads CASSPPAGNEQYF. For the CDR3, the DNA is TGTGCCAGCTCACCACCGGCAGGGAACGAGCAGTACTTC. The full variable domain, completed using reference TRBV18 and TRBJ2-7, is NAGVMQNPRHLVRRRGQEARLRCSPMKGHSHVYWYRQLPEEGLKFMVYLQKENIIDESGMPKERFSAEFPKEGPSILRIQQVVRGDSAAYFCASSPPAGNEQYFGPGTRLTVT.

DNA of the CDR3: TGTGCCAGCAGCGGGCCGAACAGCCAACAAGAGACCCAGTACTTC. As protein: CASSGPNSQQETQYF. The chain has TRBV13 and TRBJ2-5; no firm D call. In germline, CDR1 is PRHDT, CDR2 FYEKMQ (reference sequence). The CDR3 is 15 amino acids. With 5 bases removed from V and 2 bases from J, the gap between germline ends came to 15 bases.

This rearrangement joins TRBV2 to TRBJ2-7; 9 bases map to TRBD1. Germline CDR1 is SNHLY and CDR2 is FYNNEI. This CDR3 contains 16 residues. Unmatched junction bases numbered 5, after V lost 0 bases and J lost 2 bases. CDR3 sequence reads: CASSEAGDRDTYEQYF. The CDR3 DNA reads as TGTGCCAGCAGTGAAGCTGGGGACAGGGACACCTACGAGCAGTACTTC.

The CDR3 is CASSQLGQDYEQYF. CDR3 DNA: TGCGCCAGCAGCCAATTGGGACAGGACTACGAGCAGTACTTC. J is TRBJ2-5 and V is TRBV4-1, with 8 nucleotides matching TRBD1. TRBJ2-7 matches the DNA end more closely, so the J call is doubtful. Germline V gene data show CDR1 as MGHRA and CDR2 as YSYEKL. The CDR3 is made up of 14 amino acids.

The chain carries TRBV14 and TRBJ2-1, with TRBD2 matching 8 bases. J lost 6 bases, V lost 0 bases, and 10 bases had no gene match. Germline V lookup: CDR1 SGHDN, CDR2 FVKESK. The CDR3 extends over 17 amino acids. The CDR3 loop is CASSQDSDGRGTNEQFF. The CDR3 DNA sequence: TGTGCCAGCAGCCAAGATAGTGACGGGAGGGGTACCAATGAGCAGTTCTTC.

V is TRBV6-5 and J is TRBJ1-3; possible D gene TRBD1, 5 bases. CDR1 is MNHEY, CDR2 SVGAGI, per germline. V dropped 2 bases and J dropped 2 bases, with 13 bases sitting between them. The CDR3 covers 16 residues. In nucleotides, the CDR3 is TGTGCCAGCAGTTACCAAGGGGATCAACCTGGAAACACCATATATTTT. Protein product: CASSYQGDQPGNTIYF.

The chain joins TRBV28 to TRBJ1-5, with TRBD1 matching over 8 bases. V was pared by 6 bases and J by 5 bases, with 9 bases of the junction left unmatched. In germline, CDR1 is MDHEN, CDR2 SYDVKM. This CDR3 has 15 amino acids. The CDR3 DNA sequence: TGTGCCAGCAGGAAAACAGGGGGGGATCATCAGCCCCAGCATTTT. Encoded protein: CASRKTGGDHQPQHF. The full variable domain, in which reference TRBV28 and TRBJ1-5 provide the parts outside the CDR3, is DVKVTQSSRYLVKRTGEKVFLECVQDMDHENMFWYRQDPGLGLRLIYFSYDVKMKEKGDIPEGYSVSREKKERFSLILESASTNQTSMYLCASRKTGGDHQPQHFGDGTRLSIL.

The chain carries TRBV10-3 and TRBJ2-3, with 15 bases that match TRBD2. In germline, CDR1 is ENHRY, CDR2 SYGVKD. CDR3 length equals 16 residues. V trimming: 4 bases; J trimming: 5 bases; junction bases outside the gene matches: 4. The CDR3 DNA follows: TGTGCCATCAGTGTGGGACTAGCGGGGGGATTAGATACGCAGTATTTT. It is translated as CAISVGLAGGLDTQYF.